This T cell receptor beta chain is from a study of blood T cell repertoires in COVID-19. This CDR3 is built from 11 residues. CDR1 and CDR2 (germline): DFQATT, SNEGSKA (reference sequence). Trimming removed 1 base from V and 14 bases from J, with 11 bases in between. Clones were sequenced by immunoSEQ multiplex PCR, and TCRdb holds only the in-frame ones, with some missing. The sample carries about 140,000 clones, more than 65% recorded once. J is TRBJ1-4 and V is TRBV20-1; D perhaps matches TRBD1 (6 bases). Sequencing was done on a sample of peripheral blood. The sequence was collected from a woman between 55 and 75 years old with acute or convalescent COVID-19. CDR3 loop: CSARGTGILFF. The DNA for the CDR3 is TGCAGTGCTAGAGGCACAGGGATCCTGTTTTTT.